This TCR beta chain was identified during a study of blood T cells in healthy people across ages (dated by TCRdb to about 2015). Notes on the research overall: In model experiments, template switching captured about one uniquely barcoded TCR beta cDNA molecule for every two T cells. To avoid experimental bias, donors of different ages were distributed randomly across sequencing lanes. To track age-related changes in TCR beta repertoire diversity, the study relied on deep sequencing normalized with unique cDNA molecular identifiers. Donors were grouped into four age groups: young (average roughly 15 years), middle-aged (less than 40), aged (about 60) and long-lived (about 89). Using the same blood draw, the study looked at two additional independent replicas of 1 million unique cDNA reads for two donors, one aged 18 to 29 and the other aged 80 or older. What the research found in general, with its limitations: As age increased, observed TCR beta diversity per million T cells dropped in a roughly linear way, and a significant reduction was already evident by age 40. Compared with the aged group, the long-lived group had more naive CD4+ T cells, fewer expanded clones and increased TCR diversity, suggesting age selection. Because profiling used bulk unsorted PBMCs, naive and antigen-experienced compartments could not be compared conclusively. Estimates of total diversity from one million sequenced T cells were regarded as lower bounds and underestimates. Observed TCR beta diversity correlated strongly with the percentage of naive T cells measured by flow cytometry. Donor CMV infection status was unknown, potentially confounding age-related changes in expanded clonotypes.

The cysteine opens and the phenylalanine closes a CDR3 of 13 amino acids. This entry keeps only the CDR3 DNA: 39 bases, framed from base 1. Trimming takes 0 bases from V and 7 bases from J, and the germline ends sit 8 bases apart. CDR1 SGHRS and CDR2 YFSETQ were looked up in the germline V gene. The library was generated by 5' RACE. The sequencer was an Illumina HiSeq 2500. A second roughly 6 to 12 cycle PCR used a sample-barcoded 5' primer and a J-beta primer mix. Each TCR beta cDNA molecule received a unique molecular identifier from a template-switch 5' adaptor carrying 12 random nucleotides. Each sample yielded at least 2.5 million CDR3-containing paired-end reads. The Mint cDNA synthesis kit, primed by a TRBC-specific oligonucleotide, was used to synthesize first-strand cDNA from all RNA. After uracil-DNA glycosylase treatment, a first 18-cycle PCR used universal primers M1SS and BC2_uni_R on all cDNA. Processing in the source paper ran as follows. For normalization, 1 million high-quality reads, each with a distinct molecular identifier, were randomly selected from each sample. Reads sharing molecular identifiers were discarded rather than binned into consensus sequences. MiTCR, run with a Q25 quality threshold and the strictest error-elimination algorithm, handled CDR3 identification, clonotype clustering and error correction. A nonparametric unseen species model using Euler transformation provided a lower-bound estimate of total TCR beta diversity. TCRdb reprocessed the public reads (quality trimming at Q25 with fastp, clone calling with MiXCR) and kept in-frame beta chains. Here each entry gathers all rows of one CDR3 protein and keeps the most common genes and DNA. TCRdb's processing, not the authors' own work, is the source of the V and J calls. A total of 850,000 to 950,000 distinct CDR3 sequences appear in this sample, more than 25% of them only once. The ten most abundant clones make up 15% to 20% of the sample.

This clonotype was seen repeatedly, ten times or more. There is no known antigen for this receptor. No quality values exist for individual bases; no much larger clone is one base distant. The donors were under 40 Caucasian individuals from Russia, aged about 6 to 100 years, who were systemically healthy. About 9.8 milliliters of peripheral blood were drawn from each donor into EDTA-treated Vacutainer tubes. Ficoll-Paque density-gradient centrifugation was used to isolate PBMCs, with at least 7 million per sample. Total RNA, at least 6 micrograms per sample, was extracted from PBMCs with Trizol reagent. The percentages of naive CD45RAhigh/CD27high T cells were determined by flow cytometry on a PBMC aliquot from every donor.

This receptor was taken from a woman aged 80 or over in good health. Specimen: blood. Rearrangement joined TRBV5-1 to TRBJ2-1; too little of a D gene remains to name it. The DNA is as follows: TGCGCCAGCAGCTTGGGGAAGCAAAATGAGCAGTTCTTC. It translates to CASSLGKQNEQFF.